Listed below are T cell receptor beta chains from one sample, sequenced in a study of blood T cell repertoires in COVID-19. TCRdb's table, derived via immunoSEQ multiplex PCR, lists solely in-frame clones and lacks some. Of about 67,000 clones listed, around nine tenths are singletons. The sequenced material came from peripheral blood. The receptors were gathered from an elderly woman with acute or convalescent COVID-19. Each CDR3 is given with its conserved first and last residue. The D gene is left open where the match is weak. For some rows the clone size is stated as once, few or many, or as a class when expanded; others skip it.

size: -; V: TRBV24-1; D: TRBD1; J: TRBJ2-5; CDR3: CATSDRPGQGRETQYF; DNA: TGTGCCACCAGTGACAGGCCAGGACAGGGGAGGGAGACCCAGTACTTC
size: once; V: TRBV5-6; D: TRBD1; J: TRBJ1-2; CDR3: CASSLRGTGTNYGYTF; DNA: TGTGCCAGCAGCTTGAGGGGGACAGGGACTAACTATGGCTACACCTTC
size: -; V: TRBV23-1; D: -; J: TRBJ1-6; CDR3: CASREQGMYNSPLHF; DNA: TGCGCCAGCAGGGAGCAGGGGATGTATAATTCACCCCTCCACTTT
size: -; V: TRBV28; D: TRBD1; J: TRBJ1-2; CDR3: CASSLSGGKGGYTF; DNA: TGTGCCAGCAGTTTATCAGGGGGCAAGGGTGGCTACACCTTC
size: -; V: TRBV4-2; D: TRBD2; J: TRBJ2-7; CDR3: CASAPLAGGPLEQYF; DNA: TGTGCCAGCGCCCCACTAGCGGGGGGCCCCCTCGAGCAGTACTTC
size: -; V: TRBV2; D: TRBD1; J: TRBJ2-3; CDR3: CASSGRQGLADTQYF; DNA: TGTGCCAGCAGTGGGAGACAGGGGTTAGCAGATACGCAGTATTTT
size: few; V: TRBV5-1; D: -; J: TRBJ1-1; CDR3: CASSLDVQTEAFF; DNA: TGCGCCAGCAGCTTAGACGTACAGACTGAAGCTTTCTTT
size: -; V: TRBV19; D: -; J: TRBJ2-1; CDR3: CASSFSPRNNEQFF; DNA: TGTGCCAGTAGTTTTTCGCCGCGGAACAATGAGCAGTTCTTC
size: -; V: TRBV5-5; D: -; J: TRBJ1-2; CDR3: CASSLQGANYGYTF; DNA: TGTGCCAGCAGCTTACAGGGAGCTAACTATGGCTACACCTTC
size: -; V: TRBV5-1; D: -; J: TRBJ1-3; CDR3: CASSYDRSGNTIYF; DNA: TGCGCCAGCAGCTATGACAGAAGTGGAAACACCATATATTTT
size: -; V: TRBV2; D: TRBD2; J: TRBJ2-5; CDR3: CASRLAGQETQYF; DNA: TGTGCCAGCAGGCTAGCGGGCCAAGAGACCCAGTACTTC
size: -; V: TRBV7-6; D: TRBD1; J: TRBJ2-5; CDR3: CASSLEGALLETQYF; DNA: TGTGCCAGCAGCTTAGAGGGGGCGCTTTTAGAGACCCAGTACTTC
size: -; V: TRBV9; D: -; J: TRBJ2-3; CDR3: CASSVVPFTDTQYF; DNA: TGTGCCAGCAGCGTAGTCCCCTTCACAGATACGCAGTATTTT
size: -; V: TRBV7-9; D: -; J: TRBJ1-2; CDR3: CASSDPWQGRTMGYTF; DNA: TGTGCCAGCAGCGATCCTTGGCAGGGGAGAACTATGGGATACACCTTC
size: -; V: TRBV28; D: -; J: TRBJ2-7; CDR3: CASSLQGLAGPTGEQYF; DNA: TGTGCCAGCAGTCTACAGGGGCTAGCGGGCCCAACGGGCGAGCAGTACTTC
size: -; V: TRBV2; D: -; J: TRBJ1-2; CDR3: CASSPDFSNYGYTF; DNA: TGTGCCAGCAGTCCAGATTTCAGTAACTATGGCTACACCTTC
size: once; V: TRBV5-1; D: TRBD2; J: TRBJ2-7; CDR3: CASSYGLAGVSYEQYF; DNA: TGCGCCAGCAGCTACGGACTAGCGGGAGTCTCCTACGAGCAGTACTTC
size: -; V: TRBV11-2; D: -; J: TRBJ1-3; CDR3: CASSLDLQPARNTIYF; DNA: TGTGCCAGCAGCTTAGATCTACAGCCCGCGAGAAACACCATATATTTT
size: -; V: TRBV20-1; D: -; J: TRBJ1-2; CDR3: CSARLQRNYTF; DNA: TGCAGTGCTAGACTACAGAGAAACTACACCTTC
size: -; V: TRBV6-5; D: -; J: TRBJ1-4; CDR3: CASRRGLVGEKLFF; DNA: TGTGCCAGCCGGCGAGGGCTAGTTGGAGAAAAACTGTTTTTT
size: few; V: TRBV2; D: -; J: TRBJ1-4; CDR3: CASRAGSTNEKLFF; DNA: TGTGCCTCGCGAGCGGGTTCAACTAATGAAAAACTGTTTTTT
size: -; V: TRBV2; D: TRBD1; J: TRBJ2-1; CDR3: CASKDRDMYEQFF; DNA: TGTGCCAGTAAGGACAGGGATATGTATGAGCAGTTCTTC
size: -; V: TRBV28; D: TRBD1; J: TRBJ1-2; CDR3: CASSLYTGGYGYTF; DNA: TGTGCCAGCAGTTTATATACAGGGGGGTATGGCTACACCTTC
size: -; V: TRBV7-6; D: -; J: TRBJ1-3; CDR3: CASSLMSVSGNTIYF; DNA: TGTGCCAGCAGCTTAATGAGCGTCTCTGGAAACACCATATATTTT
size: -; V: TRBV2; D: -; J: TRBJ1-2; CDR3: CASSAYGYTF; DNA: TGTGCCAGCAGTGCGTATGGCTACACCTTC
size: many; V: TRBV6-1; D: -; J: TRBJ2-5; CDR3: CASSATRWDMYQETQYF; DNA: TGTGCCAGCAGTGCGACAAGATGGGACATGTACCAAGAGACCCAGTACTTC
size: -; V: TRBV9; D: TRBD1; J: TRBJ2-1; CDR3: CASSSNRGKVNEQFF; DNA: TGTGCCAGCAGCTCCAACAGGGGCAAGGTCAATGAGCAGTTCTTC
size: -; V: TRBV29-1; D: -; J: TRBJ1-1; CDR3: CSVERSGNTEAFF; DNA: TGCAGCGTTGAACGATCCGGGAACACTGAAGCTTTCTTT
size: few; V: TRBV19; D: TRBD1; J: TRBJ1-5; CDR3: CASSTPGQGRIQPQHF; DNA: TGTGCCAGTAGTACACCGGGACAGGGGAGAATTCAGCCCCAGCATTTT
size: -; V: TRBV12-3/TRBV12-4; D: -; J: TRBJ1-6; CDR3: CASSSRSSPLHF; DNA: TGTGCCAGCAGTTCCCGGAGTTCACCCCTCCACTTT
size: -; V: TRBV18; D: -; J: TRBJ1-2; CDR3: CASSYLSSEGGYTF; DNA: TGTGCCAGCTCATATCTCTCCTCGGAGGGAGGCTACACCTTC
size: -; V: TRBV18; D: -; J: TRBJ2-7; CDR3: CASSPKPPSSEQYF; DNA: TGTGCCAGCTCACCTAAGCCCCCCTCTTCCGAGCAGTACTTC
size: -; V: TRBV18; D: -; J: TRBJ1-6; CDR3: CASSPSGNSPLHF; DNA: TGTGCCAGCTCACCTTCGGGGAACTCACCCCTCCACTTT
size: -; V: TRBV18; D: TRBD1; J: TRBJ1-3; CDR3: CASSPLGQGAGNTIYF; DNA: TGTGCCAGCTCACCCCTGGGACAGGGAGCTGGAAACACCATATATTTT
size: -; V: TRBV29-1; D: -; J: TRBJ1-1; CDR3: CSARQTNTEAFF; DNA: TGCAGCGCCCGACAAACGAACACTGAAGCTTTCTTT
size: -; V: TRBV21-1; D: -; J: TRBJ1-2; CDR3: CASYWSGQGDYGYTF; DNA: TGTGCCAGCTATTGGTCGGGACAGGGGGACTATGGCTACACCTTC
size: -; V: TRBV13; D: TRBD2; J: TRBJ2-3; CDR3: CASRQSGASTDTQYF; DNA: TGTGCCAGCAGACAGAGCGGGGCATCCACAGATACGCAGTATTTT
size: -; V: TRBV19; D: -; J: TRBJ1-5; CDR3: CACGTVLGQPQHF; DNA: TGTGCCTGCGGGACGGTCTTGGGTCAGCCCCAGCATTTT
size: -; V: TRBV5-4; D: TRBD1; J: TRBJ1-1; CDR3: CASSWGQLNTEAFF; DNA: TGTGCCAGCAGCTGGGGACAGTTGAACACTGAAGCTTTCTTT
size: -; V: TRBV29-1; D: -; J: TRBJ1-6; CDR3: CSVQAGSNSPLHF; DNA: TGCAGCGTTCAAGCGGGGTCGAATTCACCCCTCCACTTT
size: -; V: TRBV27; D: TRBD1; J: TRBJ2-2; CDR3: CASSRQGLNTGELFF; DNA: TGTGCCAGCAGTCGACAGGGGCTAAACACCGGGGAGCTGTTTTTT
size: -; V: TRBV29-1; D: TRBD1; J: TRBJ1-2; CDR3: CSVAGGRTNYGYTF; DNA: TGCAGCGTTGCAGGGGGACGGACTAACTATGGCTACACCTTC
size: -; V: TRBV30; D: TRBD1; J: TRBJ1-6; CDR3: CAWSRDRGFYSFSALHF; DNA: TGTGCCTGGAGCCGGGACAGGGGATTTTACTCCTTTTCTGCCCTCCACTTT
size: -; V: TRBV19; D: -; J: TRBJ1-1; CDR3: CASSGHTEAFF; DNA: TGTGCCAGTAGTGGCCACACTGAAGCTTTCTTT
size: few; V: TRBV28; D: -; J: TRBJ1-5; CDR3: CASREGDRPQHF; DNA: TGTGCCAGCAGGGAAGGGGATCGGCCCCAGCATTTT
size: -; V: TRBV21-1; D: -; J: TRBJ1-6; CDR3: CASSKGTGSTPLHF; DNA: TGTGCCAGCAGCAAAGGGACAGGGAGTACACCCCTCCACTTT
size: -; V: TRBV30; D: -; J: TRBJ1-2; CDR3: CAWSVRSGGYTF; DNA: TGTGCCTGGAGTGTACGTTCAGGGGGCTACACCTTC
size: once; V: TRBV9; D: TRBD2; J: TRBJ2-7; CDR3: CASSPTSASYEQYF; DNA: TGTGCCAGCAGCCCGACTAGCGCCTCCTACGAGCAGTACTTC
size: -; V: TRBV30; D: -; J: TRBJ1-2; CDR3: CATEGETSYGYTF; DNA: TGTGCTACCGAGGGTGAAACCAGCTATGGCTACACCTTC
size: -; V: TRBV27; D: TRBD1; J: TRBJ1-5; CDR3: CASSPGTAPRGNQPQHF; DNA: TGTGCCAGCAGCCCCGGGACAGCGCCGAGGGGCAATCAGCCCCAGCATTTT
size: -; V: TRBV6-1; D: TRBD1; J: TRBJ1-5; CDR3: CASSEARQGDYSNQPQHF; DNA: TGTGCCAGCAGTGAAGCCCGACAGGGTGATTATAGCAATCAGCCCCAGCATTTT
size: -; V: TRBV2; D: -; J: TRBJ2-2; CDR3: CASTTGPGELFF; DNA: TGTGCCAGCACAACAGGGCCCGGGGAGCTGTTTTTT
size: -; V: TRBV16; D: -; J: TRBJ2-5; CDR3: CASSQQLAGETQYF; DNA: TGTGCCAGCAGCCAACAACTAGCAGGCGAGACCCAGTACTTC
size: -; V: TRBV28; D: TRBD2; J: TRBJ2-3; CDR3: CASRNSGTPDTQYF; DNA: TGTGCCAGCAGAAACAGCGGGACGCCGGATACGCAGTATTTT
size: -; V: TRBV12-3/TRBV12-4; D: TRBD1; J: TRBJ2-7; CDR3: CASRRTGGNEQYF; DNA: TGTGCCAGCAGACGGACAGGGGGCAACGAGCAGTACTTC
size: -; V: TRBV5-1; D: TRBD2; J: TRBJ2-3; CDR3: CASSLGLAGGSTDTQYF; DNA: TGCGCCAGCAGCTTGGGGCTAGCGGGGGGAAGCACAGATACGCAGTATTTT